The present T cell receptor (beta chain) was sequenced within a study of CD8+ T cells in alopecia areata. Collected material from alopecia areata patients comprised lesional scalp punch biopsies and peripheral blood. Study outcomes and limitations: In lesional scalp, particularly from alopecia totalis/universalis, clonality was higher than in normal scalp. In scalp samples, resident alphabeta T cells of normal skin are also sequenced.

This clone was observed a handful of times. Its antigen is unidentified. Isolated RNA was reverse transcribed into cDNA used as the sequencing template. The assay was immunoSEQ multiplex PCR, and TCRdb's table has in-frame clones only and misses some. Here the sample spans about 23,000 clones, about 50% being singletons. From germline, CDR1 is SNHLY and CDR2 FYNNEI. The CDR3 totals 13 residues. Trimming stripped 1 base from V and 5 bases from J, with 5 bases between. This TCR was recovered from a human donor with alopecia areata. The J gene is TRBJ1-4, the V gene TRBV2; no reliable D call. The sequenced sample was NKG2D-high CD8+ T cells sorted from blood. This CDR3 reads CASSEGPNEKLFF. The CDR3 DNA follows: TGTGCCAGCAGTGAAGGGCCGAATGAAAAACTGTTTTTT.